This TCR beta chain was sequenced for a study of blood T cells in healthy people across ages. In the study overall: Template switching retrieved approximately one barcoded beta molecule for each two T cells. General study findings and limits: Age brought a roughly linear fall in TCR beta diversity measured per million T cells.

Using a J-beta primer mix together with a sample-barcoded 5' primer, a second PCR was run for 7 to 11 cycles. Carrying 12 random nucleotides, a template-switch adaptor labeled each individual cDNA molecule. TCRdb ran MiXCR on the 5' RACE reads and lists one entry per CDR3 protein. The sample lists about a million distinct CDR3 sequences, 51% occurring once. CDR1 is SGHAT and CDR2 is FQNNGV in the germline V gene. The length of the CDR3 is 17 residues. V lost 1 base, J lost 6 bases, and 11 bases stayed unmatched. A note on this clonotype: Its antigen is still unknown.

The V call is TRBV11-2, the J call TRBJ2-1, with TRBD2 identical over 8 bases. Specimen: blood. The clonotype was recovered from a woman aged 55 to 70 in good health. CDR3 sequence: CASSLAGSGKGGNEQFF. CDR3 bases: TGTGCCAGCAGCTTAGCGGGTAGCGGGAAGGGTGGCAATGAGCAGTTCTTC.